This TCR beta chain was retrieved from a study of CD8+ T cells in alopecia areata. Reverse transcribed after extraction, RNA yielded cDNA as the sequencing template. The data were produced by immunoSEQ multiplex PCR, yet TCRdb's version contains in-frame clones alone and is incomplete. Among over 200,000 clones listed, roughly 57% were seen once. This clone occurred a few times. The antigen remains unidentified. The V gene's germline CDR1 is SQVTM and CDR2 ANQGSEA. The ends lost 8 bases at V and 5 bases at J; junction bases unmatched: 6. The CDR3 extends over 13 amino acids. Whole-study results and caveats: Clarity of TCR sharing across patients fell short of that in mice, possibly HLA-related.

The sequencing used CD4+ T cells sorted from blood, collected at week 0. The sequence derives from a human donor with alopecia areata. The rearrangement links TRBV29-1 to TRBJ2-1; TRBD1 matches at 10 bases. As DNA, the CDR3 is TGCAGCTCAGCCGGGACAGGGGACAATGAGCAGTTCTTC. It specifies CSSAGTGDNEQFF.